This T cell receptor (beta chain) derives from a study of control samples from healthy donors and cancer patients. Data came from immunoSEQ multiplex PCR; TCRdb stores just in-frame clones and leaves some out. The repertoire includes about 95,000 clones, about nine tenths of them detected once, and over 0.85% sits in the top ten. The CDR3 extends over 13 amino acids. The germline gives CDR1 MNHEY, CDR2 SVGAGI. Trimming removed 0 bases from V and 4 bases from J, with 7 bases in between. This chain connects TRBV6-5 to TRBJ2-7; D remains unclear. This TCR derives from a woman aged 25-40 years in good health. The sequenced sample was blood. This CDR3 reads CASSYSSSYEQYF. The CDR3 nucleotides are TGTGCCAGCAGTTACTCTTCCTCGTACGAGCAGTACTTC.